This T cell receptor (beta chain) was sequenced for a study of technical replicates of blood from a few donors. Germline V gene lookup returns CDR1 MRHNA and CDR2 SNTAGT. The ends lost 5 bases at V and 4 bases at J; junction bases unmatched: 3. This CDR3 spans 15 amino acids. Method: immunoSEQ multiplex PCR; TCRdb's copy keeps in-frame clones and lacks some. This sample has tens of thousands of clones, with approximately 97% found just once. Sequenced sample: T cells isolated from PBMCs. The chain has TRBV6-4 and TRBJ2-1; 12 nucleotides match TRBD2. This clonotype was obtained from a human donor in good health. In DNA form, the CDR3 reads TGTGCCAGCAGTATCCTAGCGGGAGGGTACAATGAGCAGTTCTTC. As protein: CASSILAGGYNEQFF.